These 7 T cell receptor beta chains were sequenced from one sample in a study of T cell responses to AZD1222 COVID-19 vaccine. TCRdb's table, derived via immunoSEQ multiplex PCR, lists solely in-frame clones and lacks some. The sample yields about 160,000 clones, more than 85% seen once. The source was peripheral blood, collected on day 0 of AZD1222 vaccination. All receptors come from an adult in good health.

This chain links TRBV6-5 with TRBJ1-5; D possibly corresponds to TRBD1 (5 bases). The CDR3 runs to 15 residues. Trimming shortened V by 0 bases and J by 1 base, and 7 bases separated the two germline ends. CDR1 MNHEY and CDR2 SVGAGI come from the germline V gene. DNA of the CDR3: TGTGCCAGCAGTTACTCCAGGGCAAGCAATCAGCCCCAGCATTTT. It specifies CASSYSRASNQPQHF.

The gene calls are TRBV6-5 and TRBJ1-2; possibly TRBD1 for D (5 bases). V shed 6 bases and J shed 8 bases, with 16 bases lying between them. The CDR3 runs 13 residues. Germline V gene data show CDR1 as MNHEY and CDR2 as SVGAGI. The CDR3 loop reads CASSLWGGEGYTF. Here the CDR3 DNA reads TGTGCCAGCAGCCTGTGGGGCGGCGAAGGCTACACCTTC.

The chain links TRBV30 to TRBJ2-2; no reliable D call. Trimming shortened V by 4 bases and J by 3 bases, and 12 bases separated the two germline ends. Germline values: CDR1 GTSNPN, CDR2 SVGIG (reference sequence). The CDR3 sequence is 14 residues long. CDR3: CAWNTGTYTGELFF. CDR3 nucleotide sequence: TGTGCCTGGAACACCGGCACGTACACCGGGGAGCTGTTTTTT.

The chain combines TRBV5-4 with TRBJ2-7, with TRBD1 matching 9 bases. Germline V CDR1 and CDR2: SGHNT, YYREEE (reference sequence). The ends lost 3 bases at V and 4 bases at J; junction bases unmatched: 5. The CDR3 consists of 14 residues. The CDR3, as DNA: TGTGCCAGCAGCTCGGGGGACAGGGAATACGAGCAGTACTTC. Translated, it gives CASSSGDREYEQYF.

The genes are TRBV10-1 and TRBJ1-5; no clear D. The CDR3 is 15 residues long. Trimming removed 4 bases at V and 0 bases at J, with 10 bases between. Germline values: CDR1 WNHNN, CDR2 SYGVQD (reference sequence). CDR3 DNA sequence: TGCGCCAGCAGTGGGCAGGCCTATAGCAATCAGCCCCAGCATTTT. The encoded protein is CASSGQAYSNQPQHF.

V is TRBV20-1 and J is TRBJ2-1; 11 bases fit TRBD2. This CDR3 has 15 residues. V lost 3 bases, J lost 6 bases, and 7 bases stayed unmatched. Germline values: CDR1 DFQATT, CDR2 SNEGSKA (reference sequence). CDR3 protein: CSASPLAGGSNEQFF. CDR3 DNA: TGCAGTGCTAGTCCCCTAGCGGGAGGCAGCAATGAGCAGTTCTTC.

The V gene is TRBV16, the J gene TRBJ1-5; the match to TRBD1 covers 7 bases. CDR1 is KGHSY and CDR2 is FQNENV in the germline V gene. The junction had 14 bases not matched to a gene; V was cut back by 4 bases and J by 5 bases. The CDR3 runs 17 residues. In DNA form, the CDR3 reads TGTGCCAGCAGCCCACCATTCCGCCGGGACAGACATCAGCCCCAGCATTTT. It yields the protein CASSPPFRRDRHQPQHF.